This TCR beta chain stems from a study of T cell responses to AZD1222 COVID-19 vaccine (TCRdb year 2021). For the wider study: AZD1222 recipients given second doses at about 4 weeks or at about 12 weeks were pooled, since spike-specific TCR depth and breadth were not found to differ between the two schedules. A total of 233 trial participants underwent TCR sequencing, of whom some 200 had received two doses of AZD1222 and about 26 had received two doses of the MenACWY control vaccine. Trial participants were enrolled by age into 18-55, 56-69 and 70-plus year subgroups, with about 150, 27 and 61 TCR-sequenced participants respectively.

Remarks on this clone: Its antigen target is currently unknown. Base qualities are not at hand, and no much larger clone is one base apart.

What the time point label conveys for this sample: baseline before first vaccination. Samples from vaccinated people were obtained from the UK trials COV001 and COV002, which included a single-blind randomized controlled phase 2/3 trial of AZD1222 (ChAdOx1 nCoV-19) in healthy adults. For TCRbeta chain sequencing, PBMC samples from trial participants were taken at day 0 and at day 28 after the second dose. Beyond this particular receptor, the publication reports: After two AZD1222 doses, both the breadth and the depth of spike-specific TCRs were significantly higher than at day 0 and than in MenACWY recipients. In the small 56-69-year group, the increase in depth fell short of significance, most likely because of low power. Epitopes outside the regions mutated in the B.1.351 and B.1.1.7 variants were reportedly recognized by nearly half of the unique spike-specific TCRs. Participants were mostly white British and included more females than males, and it was suggested by the authors that clonal diversity may have been underestimated. Because no day 14 peak-response samples were available, repertoires were characterized only after the peak T cell response. Conclusions about previously exposed vaccinees are limited because only a handful of AZD1222 recipients were SARS-CoV-2 seropositive at baseline. The whole spike protein was spanned by vaccine-associated CD4 TCRs, and dominant responses were seen in regions 160-218 and 743-854.

The CDR3 regions of human TCRbeta chains were subjected to immunosequencing. As for the authors' bioinformatics: TCRs in the repertoires were compared against a reference library of SARS-CoV-2-specific TCRs that had been generated with the MIRA antigen-specificity platform. Breadth was defined as the fraction of unique TCRs that were SARS-CoV-2-associated, and depth was defined as the fraction of total T cells that were SARS-CoV-2-associated. Using the MIRA data, every spike-specific TCR was mapped to the spike region that the TCR reacted to and assigned to either a CD4 or a CD8 class. Log10-transformed breadth and depth values were compared by one-way ANOVA with Sidak's multiple comparisons tests. TCRdb provides this immuneACCESS table in a form limited to in-frame rearrangements. Some clones are lacking; in checked studies, under half of them reflect an unresolved V gene, and why the rest are absent is not known. For V, J and clone size, that table is used; D and trimming come from the DNA. The sample yields about 130,000 clones; about 89% were counted once. The ten largest account for more than 9% of the sample.

The germline V gene provides CDR1 SGHRS and CDR2 YFSETQ. Relative to germline, V is 1 base shorter and J is 1 base shorter, with 11 bases between their ends. From its cysteine to its phenylalanine, the CDR3 spans 16 amino acids. The sequence is cut down to CDR3 DNA, 48 bases in frame from base 1. The specimen comprised peripheral blood, sampled on day 0 of AZD1222 vaccination. This sequence originates from an adult in good health. In this chain, TRBV5-1 is recombined with TRBJ2-2, and perhaps TRBD1 as D gene, on 6 matching bases. The CDR3 reads as follows: CASSLQPTGNTGELFF. In nucleotides, the sequence is TGCGCCAGCAGCTTGCAGCCGACAGGGAACACCGGGGAGCTGTTTTTT.